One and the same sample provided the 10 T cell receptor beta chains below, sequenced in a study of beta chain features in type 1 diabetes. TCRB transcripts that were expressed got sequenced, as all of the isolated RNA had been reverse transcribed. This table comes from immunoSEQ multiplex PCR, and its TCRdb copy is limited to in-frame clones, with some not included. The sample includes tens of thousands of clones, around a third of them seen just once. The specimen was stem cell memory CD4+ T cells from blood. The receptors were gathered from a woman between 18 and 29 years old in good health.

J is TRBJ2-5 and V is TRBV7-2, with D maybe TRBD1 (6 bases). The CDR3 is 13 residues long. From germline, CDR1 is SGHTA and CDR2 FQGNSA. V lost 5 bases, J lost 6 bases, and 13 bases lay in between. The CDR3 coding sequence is TGTGCCAGCAGCGAACAGGGTCCGCAGACCCAGTACTTC. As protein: CASSEQGPQTQYF. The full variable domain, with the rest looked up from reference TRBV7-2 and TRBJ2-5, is GAGVSQSPSNKVTEKGKDVELRCDPISGHTALYWYRQSLGQGLEFLIYFQGNSAPDKSGLPSDRFSAERTGGSVSTLTIQRTQQEDSAVYLCASSEQGPQTQYFGPGTRLLVL.

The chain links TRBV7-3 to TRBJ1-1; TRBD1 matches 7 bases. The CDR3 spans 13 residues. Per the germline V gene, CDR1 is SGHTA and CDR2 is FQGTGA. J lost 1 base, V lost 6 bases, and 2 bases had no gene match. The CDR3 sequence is CASRRQGNTEAFF. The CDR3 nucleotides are TGTGCCAGCAGAAGACAGGGGAACACTGAAGCTTTCTTT.

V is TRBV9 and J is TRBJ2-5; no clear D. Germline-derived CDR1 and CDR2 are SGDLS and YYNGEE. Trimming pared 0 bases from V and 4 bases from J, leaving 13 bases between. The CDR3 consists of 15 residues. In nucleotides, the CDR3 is TGTGCCAGCAGCGTAGATTTGGCGGATTTAGAGACCCAGTACTTC. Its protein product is CASSVDLADLETQYF.

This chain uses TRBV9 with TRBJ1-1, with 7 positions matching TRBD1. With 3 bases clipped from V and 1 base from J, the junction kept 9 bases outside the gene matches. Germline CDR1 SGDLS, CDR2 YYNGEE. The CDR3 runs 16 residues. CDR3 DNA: TGTGCCAGCAGCGACGGTTCCGGGACAGAGAACACTGAAGCTTTCTTT. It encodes CASSDGSGTENTEAFF.

CDR3 loop: CASSPPGTGMGEKLFF. The DNA for the CDR3 is TGTGCCAGCTCACCACCAGGGACAGGAATGGGTGAAAAACTGTTTTTT. V is TRBV18 and J is TRBJ1-4; TRBD1 matches at 8 bases. Germline-derived CDR1 and CDR2 are KGHSH and LQKENI. This CDR3 has 16 residues. V was clipped by 0 bases and J by 7 bases; unmatched bases: 7.

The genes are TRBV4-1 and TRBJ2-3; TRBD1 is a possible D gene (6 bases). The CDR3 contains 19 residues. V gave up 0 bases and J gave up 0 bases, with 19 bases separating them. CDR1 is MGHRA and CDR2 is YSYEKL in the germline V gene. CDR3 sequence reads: CASSQEPPPQGSSTDTQYF. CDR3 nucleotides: TGCGCCAGCAGCCAAGAACCCCCGCCTCAGGGGTCTAGCACAGATACGCAGTATTTT.

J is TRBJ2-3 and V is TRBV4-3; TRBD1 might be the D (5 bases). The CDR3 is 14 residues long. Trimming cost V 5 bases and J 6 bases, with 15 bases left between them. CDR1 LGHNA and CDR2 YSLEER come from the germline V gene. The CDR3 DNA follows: TGCGCCAGCAGCGCCCGGACGGACACGGATACGCAGTATTTT. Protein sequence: CASSARTDTDTQYF.

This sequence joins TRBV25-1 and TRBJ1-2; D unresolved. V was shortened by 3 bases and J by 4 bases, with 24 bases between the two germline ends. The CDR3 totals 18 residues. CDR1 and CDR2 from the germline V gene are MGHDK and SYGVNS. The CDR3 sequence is CASSDSPGRPALFYGYTF. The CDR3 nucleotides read TGTGCCAGCAGTGATTCCCCCGGTCGTCCAGCGCTTTTCTATGGCTACACCTTC.

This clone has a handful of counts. The DNA for the CDR3 is TGTGCCAGCAGCCCCCGCCTGGGGCTGGAGACCCAGTACTTC. As protein: CASSPRLGLETQYF. The chain links TRBV7-2 to TRBJ2-5, with D possibly TRBD1 on 5 matching bases. Germline lookup yields CDR1 SGHTA and CDR2 FQGNSA. V was pared by 5 bases and J by 5 bases, with 15 bases between. The CDR3 totals 14 residues.

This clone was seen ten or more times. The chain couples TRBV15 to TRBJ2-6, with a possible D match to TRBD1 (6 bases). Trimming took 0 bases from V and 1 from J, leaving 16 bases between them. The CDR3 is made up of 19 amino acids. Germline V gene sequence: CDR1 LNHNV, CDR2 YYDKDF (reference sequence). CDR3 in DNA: TGTGCCACCAGCAGAGATATAGGGGGTAGGGATTCTGGGGCCAACGTCCTGACTTTC. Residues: CATSRDIGGRDSGANVLTF.